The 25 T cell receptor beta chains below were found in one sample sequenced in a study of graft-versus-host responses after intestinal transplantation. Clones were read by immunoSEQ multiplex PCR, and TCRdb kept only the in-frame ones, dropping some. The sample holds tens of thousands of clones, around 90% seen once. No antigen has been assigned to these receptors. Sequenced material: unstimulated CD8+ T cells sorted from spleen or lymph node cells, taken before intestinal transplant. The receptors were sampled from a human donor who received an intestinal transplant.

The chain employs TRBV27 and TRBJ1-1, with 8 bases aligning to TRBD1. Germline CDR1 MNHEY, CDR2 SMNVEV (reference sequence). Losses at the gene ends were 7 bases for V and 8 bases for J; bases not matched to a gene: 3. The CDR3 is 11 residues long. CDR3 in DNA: TGTGCCAGCACCCAGGGGGCGGAAGCTTTCTTT. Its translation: CASTQGAEAFF.

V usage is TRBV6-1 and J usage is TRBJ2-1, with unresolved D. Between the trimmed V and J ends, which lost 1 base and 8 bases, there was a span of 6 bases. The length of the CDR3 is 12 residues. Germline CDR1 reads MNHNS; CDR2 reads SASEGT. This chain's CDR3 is CASSEGFDEQFF. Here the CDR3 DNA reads TGTGCCAGCAGTGAAGGTTTCGATGAGCAGTTCTTC.

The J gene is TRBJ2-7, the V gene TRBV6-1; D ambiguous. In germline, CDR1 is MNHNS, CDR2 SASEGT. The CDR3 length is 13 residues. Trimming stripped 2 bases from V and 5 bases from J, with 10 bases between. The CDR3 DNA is TGTGCCAGCAGTGAACGGGTTTTCGACGAGCAGTACTTC. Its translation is CASSERVFDEQYF.

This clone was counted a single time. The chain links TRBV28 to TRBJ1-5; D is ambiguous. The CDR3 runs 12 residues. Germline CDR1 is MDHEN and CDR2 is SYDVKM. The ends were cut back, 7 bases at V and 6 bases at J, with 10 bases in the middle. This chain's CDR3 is CASTSEGQPQHF. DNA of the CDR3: TGTGCCAGCACCTCAGAGGGTCAGCCCCAGCATTTT.

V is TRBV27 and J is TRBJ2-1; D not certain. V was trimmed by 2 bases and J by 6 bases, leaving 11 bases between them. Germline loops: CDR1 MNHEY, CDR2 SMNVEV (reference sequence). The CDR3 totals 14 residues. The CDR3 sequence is CASSLKAGFNEQFF. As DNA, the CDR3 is TGTGCCAGCAGTTTAAAGGCCGGGTTCAATGAGCAGTTCTTC.

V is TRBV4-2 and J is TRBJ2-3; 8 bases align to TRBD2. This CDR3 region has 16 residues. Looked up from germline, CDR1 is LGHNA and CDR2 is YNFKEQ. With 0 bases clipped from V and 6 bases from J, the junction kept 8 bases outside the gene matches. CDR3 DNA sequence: TGTGCCAGCAGCCAAGAGCAGACTAGCGAGTTGGATACGCAGTATTTT. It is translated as CASSQEQTSELDTQYF.

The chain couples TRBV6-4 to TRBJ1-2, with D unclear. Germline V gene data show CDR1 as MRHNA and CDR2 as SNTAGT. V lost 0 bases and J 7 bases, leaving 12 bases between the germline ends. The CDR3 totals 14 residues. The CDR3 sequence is CASSDSPGSGGYTF. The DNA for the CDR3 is TGTGCCAGCAGTGACTCCCCGGGATCGGGTGGCTACACCTTC.

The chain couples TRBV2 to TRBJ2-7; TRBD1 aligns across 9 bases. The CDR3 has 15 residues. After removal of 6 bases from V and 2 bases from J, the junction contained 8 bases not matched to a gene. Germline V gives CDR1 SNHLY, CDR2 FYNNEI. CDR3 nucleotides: TGTGCCAGCAGGGAAACAGGGGGCGGGACCTACGAGCAGTACTTC. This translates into CASRETGGGTYEQYF.

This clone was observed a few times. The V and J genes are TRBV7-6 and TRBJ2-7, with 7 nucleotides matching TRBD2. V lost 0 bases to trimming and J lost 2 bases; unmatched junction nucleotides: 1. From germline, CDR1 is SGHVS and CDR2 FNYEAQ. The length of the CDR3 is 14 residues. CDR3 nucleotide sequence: TGTGCCAGCAGCTTAGCGGGAGGGACCTACGAGCAGTACTTC. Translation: CASSLAGGTYEQYF.

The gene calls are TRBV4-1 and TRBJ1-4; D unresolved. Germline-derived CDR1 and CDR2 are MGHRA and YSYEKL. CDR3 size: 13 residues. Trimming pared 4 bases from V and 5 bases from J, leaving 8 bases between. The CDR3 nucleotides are TGCGCCAGCAGCCTGGCCATCAATGAAAAACTGTTTTTT. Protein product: CASSLAINEKLFF.

Here the CDR3 reads CASSFGQEGNEQFF. As DNA, the CDR3 is TGTGCCAGCAGTTTCGGACAGGAGGGGAATGAGCAGTTCTTC. The chain uses TRBV6-5 and TRBJ2-1; a weak D match, TRBD1 (7 bases). V lost 4 bases and J lost 7, with 14 bases in between. There are 14 residues in the CDR3. The V gene's germline CDR1 is MNHEY and CDR2 SVGAGI.

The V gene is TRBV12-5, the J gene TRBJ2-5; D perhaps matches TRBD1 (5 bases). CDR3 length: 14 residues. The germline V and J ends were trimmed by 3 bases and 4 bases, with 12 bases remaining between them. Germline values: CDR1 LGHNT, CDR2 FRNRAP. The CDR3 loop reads CASGLGVPPETQYF. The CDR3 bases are TGTGCTAGTGGTTTAGGGGTCCCCCCAGAGACCCAGTACTTC.

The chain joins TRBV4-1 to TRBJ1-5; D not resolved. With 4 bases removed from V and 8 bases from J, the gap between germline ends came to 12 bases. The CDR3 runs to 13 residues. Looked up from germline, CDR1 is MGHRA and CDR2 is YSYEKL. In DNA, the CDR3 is TGCGCCAGCAGCCTCCTAGAGGGAGAGCCCCAGCATTTT. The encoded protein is CASSLLEGEPQHF.

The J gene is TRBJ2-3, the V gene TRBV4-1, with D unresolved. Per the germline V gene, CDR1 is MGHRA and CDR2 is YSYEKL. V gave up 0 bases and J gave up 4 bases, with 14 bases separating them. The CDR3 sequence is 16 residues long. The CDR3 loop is CASSQDEHGEADTQYF. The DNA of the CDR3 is TGCGCCAGCAGCCAAGATGAGCACGGAGAGGCAGATACGCAGTATTTT.

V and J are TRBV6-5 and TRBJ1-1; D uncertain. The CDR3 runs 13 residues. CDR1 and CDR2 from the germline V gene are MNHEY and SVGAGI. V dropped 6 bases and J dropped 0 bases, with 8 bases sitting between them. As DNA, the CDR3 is TGTGCCAGCAGATTATACTTGAACACTGAAGCTTTCTTT. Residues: CASRLYLNTEAFF.

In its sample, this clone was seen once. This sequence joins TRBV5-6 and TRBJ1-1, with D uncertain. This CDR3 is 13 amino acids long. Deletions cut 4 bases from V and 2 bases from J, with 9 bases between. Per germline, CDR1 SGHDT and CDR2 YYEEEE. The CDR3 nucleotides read TGTGCCAGCAGCCACAAATCTAACACTGAAGCTTTCTTT. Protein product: CASSHKSNTEAFF.

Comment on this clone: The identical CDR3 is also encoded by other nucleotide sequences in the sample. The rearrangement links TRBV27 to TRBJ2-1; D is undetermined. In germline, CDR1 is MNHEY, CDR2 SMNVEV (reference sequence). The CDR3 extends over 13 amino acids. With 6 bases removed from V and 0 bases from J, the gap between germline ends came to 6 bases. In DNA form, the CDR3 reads TGTGCCAGCAGCCGTAGCTCCTACAATGAGCAGTTCTTC. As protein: CASSRSSYNEQFF.

CDR3 sequence reads: CASSERPGTDTQYF. The CDR3 nucleotides read TGTGCCAGCAGTGAGCGCCCCGGCACAGATACGCAGTATTTT. The chain combines TRBV2 with TRBJ2-3; D gene uncertain. Germline V lookup: CDR1 SNHLY, CDR2 FYNNEI. The CDR3 length is 14 residues. V was cut by 3 bases and J by 1 base, with 8 bases left in between.

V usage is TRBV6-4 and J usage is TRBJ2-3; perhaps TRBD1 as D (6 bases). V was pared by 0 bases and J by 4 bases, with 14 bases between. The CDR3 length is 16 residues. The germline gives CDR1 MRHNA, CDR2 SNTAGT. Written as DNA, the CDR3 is TGTGCCAGCAGTGACTCGGCAGGGGAAGGGTCAGATACGCAGTATTTT. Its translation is CASSDSAGEGSDTQYF.

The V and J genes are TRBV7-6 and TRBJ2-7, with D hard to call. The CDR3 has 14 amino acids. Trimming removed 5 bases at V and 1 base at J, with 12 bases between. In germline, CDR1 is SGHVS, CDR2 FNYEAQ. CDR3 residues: CASSPLGPSYEQYF. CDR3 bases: TGTGCCAGCAGCCCGCTTGGGCCATCCTACGAGCAGTACTTC.

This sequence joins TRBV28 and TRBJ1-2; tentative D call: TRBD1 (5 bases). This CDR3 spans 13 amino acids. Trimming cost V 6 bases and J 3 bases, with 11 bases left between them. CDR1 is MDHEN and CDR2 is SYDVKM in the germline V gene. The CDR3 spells CASSDLGDYGYTF. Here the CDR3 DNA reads TGTGCCAGCAGCGATTTAGGGGACTATGGCTACACCTTC.

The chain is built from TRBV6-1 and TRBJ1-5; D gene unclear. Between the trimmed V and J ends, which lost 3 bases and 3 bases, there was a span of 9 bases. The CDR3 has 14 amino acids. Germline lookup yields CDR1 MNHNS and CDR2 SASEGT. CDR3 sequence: CASSDYEDNQPQHF. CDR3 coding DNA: TGTGCCAGCAGTGATTATGAGGACAATCAGCCCCAGCATTTT.

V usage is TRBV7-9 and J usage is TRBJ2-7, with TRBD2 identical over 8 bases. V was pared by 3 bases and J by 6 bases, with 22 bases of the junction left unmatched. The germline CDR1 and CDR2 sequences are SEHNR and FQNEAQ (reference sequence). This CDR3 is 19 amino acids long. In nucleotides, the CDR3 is TGTGCCAGCAGCTTTCCAGACGGGGGCTTCGGACTAGCTTCGGGCGAGCAGTACTTC. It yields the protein CASSFPDGGFGLASGEQYF.

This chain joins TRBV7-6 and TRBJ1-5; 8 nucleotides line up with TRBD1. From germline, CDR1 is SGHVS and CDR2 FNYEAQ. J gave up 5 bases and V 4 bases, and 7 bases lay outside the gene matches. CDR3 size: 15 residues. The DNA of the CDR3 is TGTGCCAGCAGCTCAGGACAGGGCGGCTATCAGCCCCAGCATTTT. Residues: CASSSGQGGYQPQHF.

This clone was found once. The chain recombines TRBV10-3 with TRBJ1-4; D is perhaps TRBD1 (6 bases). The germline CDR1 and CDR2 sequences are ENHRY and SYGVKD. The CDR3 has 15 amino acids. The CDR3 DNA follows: TGTGCGACCTCCGCAGGGGCGACAACTAATGAAAAACTGTTTTTT. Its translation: CATSAGATTNEKLFF.